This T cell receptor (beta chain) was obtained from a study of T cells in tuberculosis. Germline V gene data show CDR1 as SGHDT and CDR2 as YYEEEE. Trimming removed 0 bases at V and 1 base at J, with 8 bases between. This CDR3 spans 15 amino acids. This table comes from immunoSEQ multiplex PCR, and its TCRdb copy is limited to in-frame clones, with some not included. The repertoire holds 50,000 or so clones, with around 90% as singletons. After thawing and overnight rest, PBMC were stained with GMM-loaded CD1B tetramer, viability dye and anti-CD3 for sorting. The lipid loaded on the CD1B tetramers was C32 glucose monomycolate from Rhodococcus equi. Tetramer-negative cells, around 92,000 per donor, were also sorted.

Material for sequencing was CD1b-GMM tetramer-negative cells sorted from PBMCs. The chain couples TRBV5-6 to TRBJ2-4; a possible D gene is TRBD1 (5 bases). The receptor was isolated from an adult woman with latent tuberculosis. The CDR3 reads CASSLAGSAKNIQYF. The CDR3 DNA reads TGTGCCAGCAGCTTGGCAGGGTCGGCCAAAAACATTCAGTACTTC.